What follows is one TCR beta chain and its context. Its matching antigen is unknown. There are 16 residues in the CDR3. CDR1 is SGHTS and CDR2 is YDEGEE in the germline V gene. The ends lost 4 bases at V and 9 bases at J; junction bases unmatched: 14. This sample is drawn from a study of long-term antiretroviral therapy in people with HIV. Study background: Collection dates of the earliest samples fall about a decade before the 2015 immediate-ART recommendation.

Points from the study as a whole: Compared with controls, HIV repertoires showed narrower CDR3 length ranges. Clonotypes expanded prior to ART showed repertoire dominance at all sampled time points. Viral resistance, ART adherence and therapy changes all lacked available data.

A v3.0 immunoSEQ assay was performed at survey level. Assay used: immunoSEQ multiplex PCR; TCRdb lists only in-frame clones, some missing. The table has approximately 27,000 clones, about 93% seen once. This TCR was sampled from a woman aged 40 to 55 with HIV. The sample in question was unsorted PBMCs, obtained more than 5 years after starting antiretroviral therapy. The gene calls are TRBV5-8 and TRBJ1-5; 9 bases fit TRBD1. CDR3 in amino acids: CASSDTGTGISGPQHF. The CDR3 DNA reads TGTGCCAGCAGCGACACCGGGACAGGGATATCAGGGCCCCAGCATTTT.